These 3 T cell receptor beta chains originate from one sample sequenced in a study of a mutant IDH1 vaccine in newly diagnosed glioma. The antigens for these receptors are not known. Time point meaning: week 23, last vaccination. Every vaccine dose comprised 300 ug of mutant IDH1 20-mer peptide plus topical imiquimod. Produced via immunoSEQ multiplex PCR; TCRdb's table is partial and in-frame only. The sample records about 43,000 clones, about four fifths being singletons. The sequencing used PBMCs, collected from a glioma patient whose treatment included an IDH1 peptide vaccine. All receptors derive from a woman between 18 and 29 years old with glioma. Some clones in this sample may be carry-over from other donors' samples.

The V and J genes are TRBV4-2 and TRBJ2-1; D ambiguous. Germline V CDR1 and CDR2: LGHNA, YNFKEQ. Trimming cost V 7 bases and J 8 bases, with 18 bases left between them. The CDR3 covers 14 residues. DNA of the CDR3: TGTGCCAGCATGCACGAGGAGCTAACGGATGAGCAGTTCTTC. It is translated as CASMHEELTDEQFF.

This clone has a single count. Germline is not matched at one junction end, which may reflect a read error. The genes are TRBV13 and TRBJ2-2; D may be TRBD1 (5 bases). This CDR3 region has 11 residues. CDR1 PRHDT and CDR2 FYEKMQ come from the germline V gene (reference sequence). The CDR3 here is CASRLGVELFF. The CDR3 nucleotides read TGTGCCAGCAGATTAGGGGTGGAGCTGTTTTTT.

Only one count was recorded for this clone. The CDR3 DNA is TGTGCCAGCAGCGCCGGACAGGGGCGAACTGAAGCTTTCTTT. Translated: CASSAGQGRTEAFF. The chain employs TRBV9 and TRBJ1-1, with 9 nucleotides matching TRBD1. CDR3 length: 14 amino acids. Trimming took 3 bases from V and 5 from J; bases not matched to a gene: 5. CDR1 is SGDLS, CDR2 YYNGEE, per germline.